The 30 T cell receptor beta chains reported below all come from one sample, sequenced in a study of CD8 T cells in ankylosing spondylitis. From the 5' RACE reads, TCRdb called clonotypes with MiXCR, one entry per CDR3 protein. The sample shows 100,000 to 150,000 distinct CDR3 sequences, around 7% of them seen only once. The sample was blood, either unsorted or a sorted T cell fraction (not recorded which). These receptors were taken from a male donor with ankylosing spondylitis or in good health (not recorded which).

Comments on this clonotype: This may come from a read error, since a much larger clone is one base off. The V call is TRBV12-3 or TRBV12-4, the J call TRBJ1-5; no definite D call. V lost 6 bases and J lost 7, with 13 bases in between. The CDR3 runs 13 residues. The chain's CDR3 is CASRRYFQQPQHF. CDR3 DNA: TGTGCCAGCAGGCGGTACTTTCAGCAGCCCCAGCATTTT.

The chain couples TRBV12-3 or TRBV12-4 to TRBJ1-2; D perhaps matches TRBD1 (6 bases). The CDR3 spans 11 residues. The CDR3 DNA sequence: TGTGGATCAGGGGTACGGTATGGCTACACCTTC. It yields the protein CGSGVRYGYTF.

The sample holds many counts of this clonotype. The chain links TRBV20-1 to TRBJ2-7, with 9 bases aligning to TRBD2. The germline V gene encodes CDR1 DFQATT and CDR2 SNEGSKA (reference sequence). The J segment lost 6 bases and the V segment lost 6 bases, leaving 12 bases of the junction unmatched. The CDR3 is 14 amino acids. Written as DNA, the CDR3 is TGCAGTGCCAAATTAGCGGGAGCCACTGCCGAGCAGTACTTC. It translates to CSAKLAGATAEQYF.

In its sample, this clonotype was seen a few times. The chain is built from TRBV28 and TRBJ2-1; D may be TRBD2 (5 bases). The germline V and J ends were trimmed by 8 bases and 1 base, with 18 bases remaining between them. Germline-derived CDR1 and CDR2 are MDHEN and SYDVKM. CDR3 size: 16 residues. The CDR3 region has the DNA TGTGCCAGCCGATTTGAGGGCGTTCCATCCTACAATGAGCAGTTCTTC. Its translation: CASRFEGVPSYNEQFF.

The gene calls are TRBV18 and TRBJ1-3; 7 bases are a match to TRBD1. Trimming cost V 3 bases and J 5 bases; bases outside gene matches: 4. The V gene's germline CDR1 is KGHSH and CDR2 LQKENI. The CDR3 runs 14 residues. The CDR3 coding sequence is TGTGCCAGCTCACCGGGGGACAGTAGAAACACCATATATTTT. Translated, it gives CASSPGDSRNTIYF.

This clonotype was observed at least ten times. This chain joins TRBV7-9 and TRBJ1-4, with D hard to call. Trimming left V 2 bases short and J 6 bases short, with 10 bases between. CDR1 and CDR2 (germline): SEHNR, FQNEAQ (reference sequence). The CDR3 extends over 14 amino acids. DNA for the CDR3: TGTGCCAGCAGCTTAAGGAGGGAAGATGAAAAACTGTTTTTT. It yields the protein CASSLRREDEKLFF.

This clonotype came up many times. The chain has TRBV27 and TRBJ2-3, with D tentatively TRBD1 or TRBD2 (5 bases each). Trimming took 1 base from V and 4 from J, leaving 24 bases between them. The CDR3 sequence is 19 residues long. The germline V gene has CDR1 MNHEY and CDR2 SMNVEV (reference sequence). CDR3 loop: CASSLWGRAGPPEADTQYF. The CDR3 DNA reads TGTGCCAGCAGTTTATGGGGGAGAGCAGGGCCCCCAGAGGCAGATACGCAGTATTTT.

This clonotype was detected many times. The chain employs TRBV20-1 and TRBJ2-5; a weak D match, TRBD1 (6 bases). The V gene's germline CDR1 is DFQATT and CDR2 SNEGSKA (reference sequence). The germline V and J ends were trimmed by 5 bases and 0 bases, with 10 bases remaining between them. The CDR3 covers 13 residues. CDR3 in amino acids: CSAGQSNQETQYF. The CDR3 nucleotides read TGCAGTGCTGGACAGAGCAACCAAGAGACCCAGTACTTC.

This clonotype was recorded many times. CDR3 sequence reads: CASSDGVLGSYEQYF. CDR3 DNA sequence: TGTGCCAGCAGTGACGGGGTATTAGGGTCCTACGAGCAGTACTTC. The V call is TRBV27, the J call TRBJ2-7; D possibly corresponds to TRBD2 (5 bases). V lost 5 bases, J lost 1 base, and 15 bases lay in between. Germline V gene sequence: CDR1 MNHEY, CDR2 SMNVEV (reference sequence). The CDR3 is 15 residues long.

This clonotype occurred many times. The V gene is TRBV5-1, the J gene TRBJ2-1; 9 bases fit TRBD1. The trim removed 4 bases at V and 3 bases at J, leaving 8 bases unmatched. Germline CDR1 and CDR2: SGHRS and YFSETQ. There are 16 residues in the CDR3. In nucleotides, the CDR3 is TGCGCCAGCAGCCTCCCCGGGACAGGGTACTACAATGAGCAGTTCTTC. This encodes CASSLPGTGYYNEQFF.

This clonotype was counted many times. The rearrangement joins TRBV9 to TRBJ2-6; TRBD1 agrees at 7 bases. This CDR3 region has 18 residues. Germline V lookup: CDR1 SGDLS, CDR2 YYNGEE. The V and J ends lost 1 base and 0 bases, in that order; junction bases with no gene match: 7. In DNA form, the CDR3 reads TGTGCCAGCAGCGTATACGAGGACAGGTTCTCTGGGGCCAACGTCCTGACTTTC. It translates to CASSVYEDRFSGANVLTF.

The sample holds many counts of this clonotype. V and J are TRBV12-3 or TRBV12-4 and TRBJ1-4; possibly TRBD1 for D (5 bases). V was clipped by 2 bases and J by 7 bases, with 11 bases between them. The CDR3 spans 14 residues. The DNA of the CDR3 is TGTGCCAGCAGTTTACAGGGTCGTCGTGAAAAACTGTTTTTT. The encoded protein is CASSLQGRREKLFF.

This clonotype was recorded at least ten times. The J gene is TRBJ1-3, the V gene TRBV20-1; maybe TRBD1 (5 bases). Germline V gene lookup returns CDR1 DFQATT and CDR2 SNEGSKA (reference sequence). The germline V and J ends were trimmed by 5 bases and 4 bases, with 24 bases remaining between them. The CDR3 has 17 residues. CDR3 sequence reads: CSASREGSISRGNTIYF. CDR3 coding DNA: TGCAGTGCTTCCAGGGAGGGCAGCATCTCGAGAGGAAACACCATATATTTT.

To note about this clonotype: A much more abundant neighbour one base away suggests this may be a read error. The genes are TRBV29-1 and TRBJ2-5; 7 bases map to TRBD2. Germline V gives CDR1 SQVTM, CDR2 ANQGSEA. Trimming removed 6 bases from V and 3 bases from J; junction bases left unmatched: 4. CDR3 length: 12 amino acids. DNA of the CDR3: TGCAGCGTGACGGGGGGAGAAGAGACCCAGTACTTC. Translating gives CSVTGGEETQYF. The full variable domain, in which reference TRBV29-1 and TRBJ2-5 provide the parts outside the CDR3, is SAVISQKPSRDICQRGTSLTIQCQVDSQVTMMFWYRQQPGQSLTLIATANQGSEATYESGFVIDKFPISRPNLTFSTLTVSNMSPEDSSIYLCSVTGGEETQYFGPGTRLLVL.

This clonotype was seen at least ten times. The V call is TRBV10-2, the J call TRBJ1-1; no firm D call. Germline CDR1 and CDR2: WSHSY and SAAADI. This CDR3 has 14 amino acids. V was clipped by 3 bases and J by 5 bases, with 13 bases between them. CDR3 in DNA: TGCGCCAGCAGTGACGGACCTCGGGAGACTGAAGCTTTCTTT. As protein: CASSDGPRETEAFF.

This clonotype appeared many times. The gene calls are TRBV4-1 and TRBJ2-5; 7 bases agree with TRBD1. The V and J ends lost 1 base and 3 bases, in that order; junction bases with no gene match: 5. Germline values: CDR1 MGHRA, CDR2 YSYEKL. There are 15 residues in the CDR3. The CDR3: CASSQGIQGEETQYF. CDR3 coding DNA: TGCGCCAGCAGCCAAGGAATCCAGGGGGAAGAGACCCAGTACTTC.

V gene TRBV19 combines with J gene TRBJ2-3, with D possibly matching TRBD1 (5 bases). Germline V gene lookup returns CDR1 LNHDA and CDR2 SQIVND (reference sequence). The CDR3 has 14 amino acids. V was trimmed by 9 bases and J by 5 bases, leaving 18 bases between them. This CDR3 reads CASQGYMGLDTQYF. CDR3 in DNA: TGTGCCAGCCAGGGTTACATGGGGCTAGATACGCAGTATTTT.

In its sample, this clonotype was seen a few times. The V and J genes are TRBV20-1 and TRBJ1-2; 8 positions agree with TRBD1. The CDR3 spans 14 residues. V shed 1 base, J shed 4 bases, and the junction held 5 bases outside the gene matches. Per the germline V gene, CDR1 is DFQATT and CDR2 is SNEGSKA (reference sequence). CDR3 sequence: CSARVGTGVYGYTF. In DNA form, the CDR3 reads TGCAGTGCTAGAGTAGGGACAGGAGTCTATGGCTACACCTTC.

A remark on this clonotype: Given a much more abundant clone one base away, this may be a read error. This chain connects TRBV7-9 to TRBJ2-2; D remains ambiguous. The germline V gene encodes CDR1 SEHNR and CDR2 FQNEAQ (reference sequence). The ends were cut back, 0 bases at V and 5 bases at J, with 4 bases in the middle. CDR3 length equals 13 residues. CDR3 DNA sequence: TGTGCCAGCAGCTTAGCCGGGACCGGGGAGCTGTTTTTT. Residues: CASSLAGTGELFF.

This clonotype came up many times. The chain uses TRBV20-1 and TRBJ2-2; D is possibly TRBD2 (5 bases). The CDR3 runs 15 residues. Germline V gene data show CDR1 as DFQATT and CDR2 as SNEGSKA (reference sequence). Trimming stripped 0 bases from V and 6 bases from J, with 14 bases between. DNA of the CDR3: TGCAGTGCTAGAGAAGAGGGCGTAAAGGCCGGGGAGCTGTTTTTT. This sequence encodes CSAREEGVKAGELFF.

This clonotype was detected ten times or more. The genes are TRBV14 and TRBJ2-7; D remains unclear. Per the germline V gene, CDR1 is SGHDN and CDR2 is FVKESK. The CDR3 length is 17 residues. Between the trimmed V and J ends, which lost 1 base and 2 bases, there was a span of 18 bases. CDR3 residues: CASSQGLRAGRAYEQYF. The CDR3 nucleotides read TGTGCCAGCAGCCAAGGTTTACGAGCAGGAAGAGCCTACGAGCAGTACTTC.

This clonotype was counted ten times or more. The rearrangement uses TRBV5-1 and TRBJ2-3, with 8 bases aligning to TRBD1. The germline V gene has CDR1 SGHRS and CDR2 YFSETQ. The V and J ends lost 2 bases and 5 bases, in that order; junction bases with no gene match: 1. CDR3 length: 13 residues. The DNA of the CDR3 is TGCGCCAGCAGCTTCGACAGGGGAGATACGCAGTATTTT. Translation: CASSFDRGDTQYF.

This clonotype was seen at least ten times. This rearrangement joins TRBV20-1 to TRBJ1-6; the D gene is possibly TRBD1 (5 bases). The CDR3 covers 14 residues. V lost 5 bases to trimming and J lost 6 bases, with 14 bases between them. The germline V gene encodes CDR1 DFQATT and CDR2 SNEGSKA (reference sequence). The CDR3 DNA sequence: TGCAGTGCTCCCCCCCAGGGAGTTAATTCACCCCTCCACTTT. Residues: CSAPPQGVNSPLHF.

The sample holds many counts of this clonotype. V gene TRBV19 combines with J gene TRBJ2-1; D possibly corresponds to TRBD1 (9 bases). The CDR3 has 19 residues. Germline V gene data show CDR1 as LNHDA and CDR2 as SQIVND (reference sequence). V dropped 5 bases and J dropped 3 bases, with 26 bases sitting between them. CDR3 nucleotides: TGTGCCAGTAGTCCCGGGACAGGGTCCGTCGGGAGGGGCTACAATGAGCAGTTCTTC. Protein: CASSPGTGSVGRGYNEQFF. The full variable domain, completed using reference TRBV19 and TRBJ2-1, is DGGITQSPKYLFRKEGQNVTLSCEQNLNHDAMYWYRQDPGQGLRLIYYSQIVNDFQKGDIAEGYSVSREKKESFPLTVTSAQKNPTAFYLCASSPGTGSVGRGYNEQFFGPGTRLTVL.

The chain employs TRBV29-1 and TRBJ2-3; 7 bases are a match to TRBD1. With V trimmed by 3 bases and J by 2 bases, 2 bases remained unmatched. This CDR3 spans 13 amino acids. The germline V gene has CDR1 SQVTM and CDR2 ANQGSEA. CDR3: CSVDGTATDTQYF. Written as DNA, the CDR3 is TGCAGCGTTGATGGGACAGCCACAGATACGCAGTATTTT.

In its sample, this clonotype was seen many times. The genes are TRBV5-1 and TRBJ2-7; perhaps TRBD1 as D (6 bases). The V gene lost 6 bases and the J gene lost 3 bases, with 13 bases spanning the gap. This CDR3 comprises 13 residues. The V gene's germline CDR1 is SGHRS and CDR2 YFSETQ. CDR3 in DNA: TGCGCCAGCATGATTGACAGGAGCTACGAGCAGTACTTC. Translation: CASMIDRSYEQYF.

This clonotype was observed at least ten times. In DNA form, the CDR3 reads TGCAGTGCTCCTGACTACTCCTACGAGCAGTACTTC. As protein: CSAPDYSYEQYF. The chain carries TRBV20-1 and TRBJ2-7; possibly TRBD2 for D (5 bases). CDR1 is DFQATT and CDR2 is SNEGSKA in the germline V gene (reference sequence). CDR3 length: 12 amino acids. Between the trimmed V and J ends, which lost 5 bases and 0 bases, there was a span of 8 bases.

This clonotype was observed a single time. The chain carries TRBV20-1 and TRBJ1-1; no reliable D call. Per germline, CDR1 DFQATT and CDR2 SNEGSKA (reference sequence). CDR3 length equals 11 residues. The ends were cut back, 4 bases at V and 7 bases at J, with 10 bases in the middle. CDR3 in DNA: TGCAGTGCTATAATGCGAGATGAAGCTTTCTTT. Its translation: CSAIMRDEAFF.

This clonotype was counted many times. The chain recombines TRBV6-1 with TRBJ1-3, with D possibly matching TRBD1 (6 bases). The CDR3 runs 17 residues. V was cut by 6 bases and J by 0 bases, with 18 bases left in between. Germline CDR1 MNHNS, CDR2 SASEGT. DNA of the CDR3: TGTGCCAGCAGGCGCCGGGACACACTTCCCTCTGGAAACACCATATATTTT. Protein product: CASRRRDTLPSGNTIYF.

About this clonotype itself: Just one base apart from a much larger clone, this may be a read error. This chain joins TRBV7-3 and TRBJ1-6, with D possibly matching TRBD1 (6 bases). Germline CDR1 reads SGHTA; CDR2 reads FQGTGA. CDR3 length equals 13 residues. The CDR3 loop reads CASSVDSNTPLHF. The CDR3 coding sequence is TGTGCCAGCAGCGTGGACAGTAATACACCCCTCCACTTT. Using reference TRBV7-3 and TRBJ1-6 for the parts outside the CDR3, the full variable domain is GAGVSQTPSNKVTEKGKYVELRCDPISGHTALYWYRQSLGQGPEFLIYFQGTGAADDSGLPNDRFFAVRPEGSVSTLKIQRTERGDSAVYLCASSVDSNTPLHFGNGTRLTVT.